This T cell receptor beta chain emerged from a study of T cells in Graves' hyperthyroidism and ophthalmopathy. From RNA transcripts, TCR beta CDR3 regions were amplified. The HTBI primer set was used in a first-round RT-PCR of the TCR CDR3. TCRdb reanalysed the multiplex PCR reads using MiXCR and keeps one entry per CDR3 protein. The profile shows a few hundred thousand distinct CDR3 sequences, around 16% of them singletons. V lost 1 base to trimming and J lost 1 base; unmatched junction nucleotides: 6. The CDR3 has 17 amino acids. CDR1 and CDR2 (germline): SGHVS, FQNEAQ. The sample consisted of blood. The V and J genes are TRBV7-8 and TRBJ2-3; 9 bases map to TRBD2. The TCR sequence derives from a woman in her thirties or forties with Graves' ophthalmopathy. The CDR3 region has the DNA TGTGCCAGCAGCTTAGGCGGGAGGGCCTTCGGCACAGATACGCAGTATTTT. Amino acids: CASSLGGRAFGTDTQYF.